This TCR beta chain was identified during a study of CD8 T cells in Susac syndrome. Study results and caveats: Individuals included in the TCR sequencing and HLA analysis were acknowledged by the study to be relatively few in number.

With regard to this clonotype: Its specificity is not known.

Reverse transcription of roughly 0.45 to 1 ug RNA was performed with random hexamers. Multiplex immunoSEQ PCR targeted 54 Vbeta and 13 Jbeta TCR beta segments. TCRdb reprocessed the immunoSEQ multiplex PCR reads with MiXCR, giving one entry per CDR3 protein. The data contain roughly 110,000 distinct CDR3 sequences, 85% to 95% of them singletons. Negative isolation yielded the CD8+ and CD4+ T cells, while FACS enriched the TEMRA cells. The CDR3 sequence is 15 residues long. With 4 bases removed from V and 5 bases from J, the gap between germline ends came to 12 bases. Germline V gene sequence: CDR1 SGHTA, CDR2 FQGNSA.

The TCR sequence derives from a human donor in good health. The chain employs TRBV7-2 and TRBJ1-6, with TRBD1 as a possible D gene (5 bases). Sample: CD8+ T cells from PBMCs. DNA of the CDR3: TGTGCCAGCAGCTGGCGCGGGGGGGATAATTCACCCCTCCACTTT. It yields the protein CASSWRGGDNSPLHF.